This T cell receptor (beta chain) was captured in a study of T cell responses to AZD1222 COVID-19 vaccine. Note on this clone: Antigen unknown.

With 3 bases removed from V and 6 bases from J, the gap between germline ends came to 12 bases. This CDR3 is built from 15 residues. Germline V gives CDR1 KGHSH, CDR2 LQKENI. Assay used: immunoSEQ multiplex PCR; TCRdb lists only in-frame clones, some missing. The sample shows 150,000 or so clones, almost 95% of them seen only once. General study points: Repertoire collection took place solely once the T cell response had peaked. Donors in the cohort were predominantly white British and more often female, and clonal diversity was possibly underestimated.

The receptor's source is an adult in good health. J is TRBJ1-6 and V is TRBV18, with TRBD1 as a possible D gene (6 bases). The specimen was peripheral blood, collected on day 0 of AZD1222 vaccination. The CDR3 bases are TGTGCCAGCTCACCGGCAGGGGCGGGTAATTCACCCCTCCACTTT. It specifies CASSPAGAGNSPLHF.